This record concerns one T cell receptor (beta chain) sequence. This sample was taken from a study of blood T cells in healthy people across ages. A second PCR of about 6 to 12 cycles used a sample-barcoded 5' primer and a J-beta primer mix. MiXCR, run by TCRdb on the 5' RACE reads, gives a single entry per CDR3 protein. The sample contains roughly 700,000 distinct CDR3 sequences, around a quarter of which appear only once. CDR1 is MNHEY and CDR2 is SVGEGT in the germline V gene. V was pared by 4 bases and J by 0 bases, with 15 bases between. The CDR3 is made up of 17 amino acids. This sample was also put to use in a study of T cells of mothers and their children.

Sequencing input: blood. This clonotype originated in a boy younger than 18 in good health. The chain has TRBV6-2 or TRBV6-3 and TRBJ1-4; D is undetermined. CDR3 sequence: CASSWPNDVATNEKLFF. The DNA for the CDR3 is TGTGCCAGCAGTTGGCCGAACGACGTTGCAACTAATGAAAAACTGTTTTTT.